These T cell receptor beta chains were read from a single sample in a study of blood T cell repertoires in COVID-19. The data were produced by immunoSEQ multiplex PCR, yet TCRdb's version contains in-frame clones alone and is incomplete. The sample lists some 340,000 clones; approximately 91% were seen once. Sequenced material: PBMCs or T cells enriched from blood (not recorded which). The receptors originated from a woman aged 25 to 45 who had been exposed to COVID-19. The CDR3 runs from the conserved cysteine through the conserved F or W. Fields, in order: D gene, clone size, J gene, V gene, CDR3 DNA, CDR3 protein. D genes are given only for firm matches. Clone sizes are given selectively: once, few, many, or a class where the clone is expanded.

>TRBD1|-|TRBJ1-5|TRBV5-8
TGTGCCAGCAGCTGGGGACAGCGCAATCAGCCCCAGCATTTT
CASSWGQRNQPQHF
>-|once|TRBJ2-1|TRBV19
TGTGCCAGCCGTATCCAGGGGGGCCTATACAATGAGCAGTTCTTC
CASRIQGGLYNEQFF
>-|-|TRBJ2-7|TRBV6-2/TRBV6-3
TGTGCCAGCAGTTACTCCGTCGACAGGATCTCCTACGAGCAGTACTTC
CASSYSVDRISYEQYF
>-|-|TRBJ1-1|TRBV27
TGTGCCAGCAGTCCCCTCGCCCACTTGACAGTTCACACTGAAGCTTTCTTT
CASSPLAHLTVHTEAFF
>-|-|TRBJ1-4|TRBV2
TGTGCCAGCAGTGCTCTTCCTAATGAAAAACTGTTTTTT
CASSALPNEKLFF
>-|-|TRBJ2-7|TRBV18
TGTGCCAGCTCACCACCGGAGGGACCCGCGAACTACGAGCAGTACTTC
CASSPPEGPANYEQYF
>TRBD2|-|TRBJ2-3|TRBV9
TGTGCCAGCAGCGCGGGTGGCGGGGGGGTCCCAGATACGCAGTATTTT
CASSAGGGGVPDTQYF
>-|-|TRBJ1-2|TRBV6-2/TRBV6-3
TGTGCCAGCAGCCCTTGGGTCCTAGACTATGGCTACACCTTC
CASSPWVLDYGYTF
>TRBD1|-|TRBJ2-7|TRBV2
TGTGCCAGCAGGTATCCGGGACAGGGTAGCGAGCAGTACTTC
CASRYPGQGSEQYF
>TRBD1|-|TRBJ1-2|TRBV6-1
TGTGCCAGCAGTGAAATCGGACAGGGCGCTATTACCTTC
CASSEIGQGAITF
>TRBD1|once|TRBJ1-5|TRBV5-8
TGTGCCAGCAGCCTGGGACAGGGGGCTGGGGAGCCCCAGCATTTT
CASSLGQGAGEPQHF
>TRBD1|-|TRBJ1-3|TRBV3-1/TRBV3-2
TGTGCCAGCAGCACAGGGGCCGGAAACACCATATATTTT
CASSTGAGNTIYF
>TRBD2|few|TRBJ2-3|TRBV6-2/TRBV6-3
TGTGCCAGCACCCCCGGTAGCGGGTCCACAGATACGCAGTATTTT
CASTPGSGSTDTQYF
>-|-|TRBJ1-3|TRBV9
TGTGCCAGCAGCGCATTTGGACAGCCCTACTCCTCTGGAAACACCATATATTTT
CASSAFGQPYSSGNTIYF
>-|-|TRBJ1-2|TRBV19
TGTGCCAGTAGCCTGCGGGAGCAGAGGGTTAACTATGGCTACACCTTC
CASSLREQRVNYGYTF
>-|-|TRBJ1-1|TRBV10-3
TGTGCCATCAGCGACCGGGAGAACACTGAAGCTTTCTTT
CAISDRENTEAFF
>TRBD1|-|TRBJ2-7|TRBV6-5
TGTGCCAGCAGCCGAGGGACAGGACCGACGGGCGAGCAGTACTTC
CASSRGTGPTGEQYF
>-|-|TRBJ1-2|TRBV14
TGTGCCAGCAGTGTCGTAGTGGCGGCCGGCTACACCTTC
CASSVVVAAGYTF
>TRBD1|-|TRBJ2-7|TRBV5-6
TGTGCCAGCAGCTTGACAGGGGTCTACGAGCAGTACTTC
CASSLTGVYEQYF
>-|-|TRBJ1-1|TRBV3-1/TRBV3-2
TGTGCCAGCAGCCAAGATGGTGGGGGGAAATTCACTGAAGCTTTCTTT
CASSQDGGGKFTEAFF
>-|-|TRBJ1-2|TRBV19
TGTGCCAGTGACGGACAGCGGTATGGCTACACCTTC
CASDGQRYGYTF
>TRBD1|-|TRBJ2-7|TRBV19
TGTGCCAGTAGTCCCCGCCAACCCCGGACAGGTCTGACCTACGAGCAGTACTTC
CASSPRQPRTGLTYEQYF
>-|-|TRBJ1-5|TRBV19
TGTGCCAGTAGTATAGGCAGGGGGCCCCAGCATTTT
CASSIGRGPQHF
>TRBD1|-|TRBJ1-2|TRBV7-9
TGTGCCAGCAGCTTGGGACAGGGCAACTATGGCTACACCTTC
CASSLGQGNYGYTF
>TRBD1|-|TRBJ1-2|TRBV6-5
TGTGCCAGCAGTCCCGACAGGGGGCTCCACTATGGCTACACCTTC
CASSPDRGLHYGYTF
>TRBD1|-|TRBJ1-3|TRBV4-3
TGCGCCAGCAGCTTCAACGCAGGGGGCACTGGAAACACCATATATTTT
CASSFNAGGTGNTIYF
>-|few|TRBJ1-5|TRBV19
TGTGCCAGTAGTATAGATCTGGAGTATAGCAATCAGCCCCAGCATTTT
CASSIDLEYSNQPQHF
>-|once|TRBJ1-5|TRBV19
TGTGCCAGTAGTATCTTCGCGGCGGGCAATCAGCCCCAGCATTTT
CASSIFAAGNQPQHF
>TRBD1|once|TRBJ2-1|TRBV2
TGTGCCAGCAGGCAGGGGGCGAACAATGAGCAGTTCTTC
CASRQGANNEQFF
>-|-|TRBJ1-2|TRBV9
TGTGCCAGCAGCGTAGGGGACATCTACTATGGCTACACCTTC
CASSVGDIYYGYTF
>TRBD1|-|TRBJ2-7|TRBV19
TGTGCCAGTAGCATTACCGGGACAGGGTTCCCCTACGAGCAGTACTTC
CASSITGTGFPYEQYF
>-|-|TRBJ2-3|TRBV9
TGTGCCAGCAGCGTAGCGGGTTCTAGCACAGATACGCAGTATTTT
CASSVAGSSTDTQYF
>-|-|TRBJ2-7|TRBV6-2/TRBV6-3
TGTGCCAGCCGCCCTAACAGCCCTTCCTACGAGCAGTACTTC
CASRPNSPSYEQYF
>-|-|TRBJ1-1|TRBV29-1
TGCAGCGTTAATCAGGGGTGGGACACTGAAGCTTTCTTT
CSVNQGWDTEAFF
>-|-|TRBJ1-5|TRBV12-3/TRBV12-4
TGTGCCAGCAGTGACACCCTCAATCAGCCCCAGCATTTT
CASSDTLNQPQHF
>TRBD1|-|TRBJ2-3|TRBV24-1
TGTGCCACCGCCACAGGGGAGAGCACAGATACGCAGTATTTT
CATATGESTDTQYF
>-|once|TRBJ1-3|TRBV7-9
TGTGCCAGCAGCTCTAACCGTTTCCTCGTCTCTGGAAACACCATATATTTT
CASSSNRFLVSGNTIYF
>-|-|TRBJ1-2|TRBV14
TGTGCCAGCAGCCAAGATTACGGCAGGGAAGGGGGCTACACCTTC
CASSQDYGREGGYTF
>TRBD1|once|TRBJ2-5|TRBV5-4
TGTGCCAGCAGCTTTAGAGAGGCAGGGGGCTATAAAGAGACCCAGTACTTC
CASSFREAGGYKETQYF
>TRBD1|-|TRBJ1-1|TRBV5-1
TGCGCCAGCAGCTTGGGTCTCGGACAGGGGGCGGACACTGAAGCTTTCTTT
CASSLGLGQGADTEAFF
>TRBD1|-|TRBJ1-1|TRBV6-5
TGTGCCAGCAGGGCCGGGACAGCGAACACTGAAGCTTTCTTT
CASRAGTANTEAFF
>TRBD1|-|TRBJ1-3|TRBV15
TGTGCCACCAGCAGGAAACCAGGGGGCCGTGGCGGAAACACCATATATTTT
CATSRKPGGRGGNTIYF
>TRBD2|-|TRBJ2-5|TRBV3-1/TRBV3-2
TGTGCCAGCAGCCCCAGTCCTAGCGGGCAAGAGACCCAGTACTTC
CASSPSPSGQETQYF
>TRBD1|-|TRBJ1-3|TRBV10-3
TGTGCCATCAGTGGCCGGGACAGTGCCGGCCGGGGCACCATATATTTT
CAISGRDSAGRGTIYF
>-|-|TRBJ2-3|TRBV29-1
TGCAGCGTCAGAAGCACAGATACGCAGTATTTT
CSVRSTDTQYF
>-|-|TRBJ1-1|TRBV9
TGTGCCAGCAGCCCCCGGGGGGTTCTTGGGTCTGAAGCTTTCTTT
CASSPRGVLGSEAFF
>TRBD1|-|TRBJ1-2|TRBV28
TGTGCCAGCAGTTTAAGGGGGCAAACGAGCTATGGCTACACCTTC
CASSLRGQTSYGYTF
>TRBD2|-|TRBJ2-1|TRBV3-1/TRBV3-2
TGTGCCAGCAGCCAACGTCTTACTAGCGGGGGGCCTGAGCAGTTCTTC
CASSQRLTSGGPEQFF